The TCR beta chain described here comes from a study of blood T cell repertoires in COVID-19. About the research overall: Italy, Spain and the United States were the sources of the convalescent and acute COVID-19 samples. In each case, the material was cDNA or gDNA derived from T cells, B-cell-depleted T cells, or PBMCs.

Judged by abundance, this clone is medium-sized (0.01 to 0.1%). Original handling: Estimates of nucleated cell counts were drawn from the amplification of reference gene primers. Method: immunoSEQ multiplex PCR; TCRdb's copy keeps in-frame clones and lacks some. That table supplies the V and J calls and clone size; D and trimming were determined from the DNA. This table has some 32,000 clones, around 86% appearing once. The sequenced material came from peripheral blood. This receptor was taken from a man aged 60 to 69 with active COVID-19.

The CDR3 sequence is CASSMGQGAGEQYF. The CDR3 nucleotides are TGTGCCAGTAGTATGGGTCAGGGGGCTGGAGAGCAGTACTTC. J is TRBJ2-7 and V is TRBV19; 8 nucleotides align to TRBD1. The CDR3 loop spans 14 amino acids. CDR1 is LNHDA and CDR2 is SQIVND in the germline V gene (reference sequence). Germline trimming cut 3 bases from V and 7 bases from J; bases unmatched to any gene: 8.